Presented here are 25 T cell receptor beta chains from one specimen sequenced in a study of metastatic and nonmetastatic thyroid tumors. TCRdb reprocessed the PCR reads via MiXCR. Of more than 15,000 clones in the sample, about a quarter were seen once. Patients underwent thyroid surgery, and none had received any treatment before it. Sequenced input: blood. These receptors all come from a female donor with papillary thyroid cancer or a benign thyroid nodule (not recorded which). Some clones in this sample may be carry-over from other donors' samples.

This clone was seen many times. The chain couples TRBV19 to TRBJ2-1, with 11 bases lining up with TRBD2. Germline V CDR1 and CDR2: LNHDA, SQIVND (reference sequence). CDR3 length: 15 amino acids. The V and J ends lost 4 bases and 10 bases, in that order; junction bases with no gene match: 9. CDR3 DNA: TGTGCCAGTAGTAACCCGGGACTAGCGGTTGGGGAGCAGTTCTTC. Translated: CASSNPGLAVGEQFF.

This clone has more than one count but fewer than ten. This chain uses TRBV28 with TRBJ1-1; TRBD1 agrees at 7 bases. The germline V gene has CDR1 MDHEN and CDR2 SYDVKM. CDR3 length: 13 amino acids. Trimming took 5 bases from V and 7 from J; bases not matched to a gene: 7. CDR3 coding DNA: TGTGCCAGCAGTCCAAGGGGGCAAATTGAAGCTTTCTTT. It encodes CASSPRGQIEAFF. The variable domain in full, completed from reference TRBV28 and TRBJ1-1, reads DVKVTQSSRYLVKRTGEKVFLECVQDMDHENMFWYRQDPGLGLRLIYFSYDVKMKEKGDIPEGYSVSREKKERFSLILESASTNQTSMYLCASSPRGQIEAFFGQGTRLTVV.

This clone was detected only a few times. This CDR3 is CAKGDYRDARNEQFF. The CDR3 DNA sequence: TGTGCCAAAGGGGACTATCGGGATGCTAGGAATGAGCAGTTCTTC. The rearrangement joins TRBV24-1 to TRBJ2-1; 7 bases agree with TRBD2. Germline CDR1 KGHDR, CDR2 SFDVKD. This CDR3 comprises 15 residues. J lost 7 bases, V lost 11 bases, and 16 bases had no gene match.

This clone is labeled as medium-sized. The chain couples TRBV6-6 to TRBJ1-5, with TRBD1 matching over 8 bases. CDR3 length: 15 amino acids. Germline V gene lookup returns CDR1 MNHNY and CDR2 SVGAGI (reference sequence). V gave up 1 base and J gave up 4 bases; unmatched junction bases: 3. As DNA, the CDR3 is TGTGCCAGCAGTTACTACGGACAGGGTAATCAGCCCCAGCATTTT. Its translation: CASSYYGQGNQPQHF.

This clone has ten or more counts. This rearrangement joins TRBV3-1 to TRBJ1-2; D is ambiguous. The CDR3 extends over 15 amino acids. The V and J ends lost 1 base and 8 bases respectively, with 17 bases between them. The germline CDR1 and CDR2 sequences are LGHDT and YNNKEL (reference sequence). In DNA form, the CDR3 reads TGTGCCAGCAGCCAAGTTCCAGGCGGGGTGAGAGGCTACACCTTC. Translating gives CASSQVPGGVRGYTF.

The rearrangement links TRBV7-2 to TRBJ2-5, with 8 bases identical to TRBD2. Per germline, CDR1 SGHTA and CDR2 FQGNSA. The CDR3 consists of 17 residues. Trimming at V came to 0 bases and at J to 6 bases, leaving 12 bases not matched to a gene. CDR3 coding DNA: TGTGCCAGCAGCTTAGCCCCCGGGACCAGCGGGAGTAAGACCCAGTACTTC. Translated: CASSLAPGTSGSKTQYF.

The V and J genes are TRBV20-1 and TRBJ2-6, with D perhaps TRBD2 (6 bases). Germline V gene lookup returns CDR1 DFQATT and CDR2 SNEGSKA (reference sequence). With 0 bases removed from V and 2 bases from J, the gap between germline ends came to 14 bases. The CDR3 contains 17 residues. CDR3 DNA: TGCAGTGCTAGAGATCACGGAGGGTTGGCTGGGGCCAACGTCCTGACTTTC. The encoded protein is CSARDHGGLAGANVLTF.

The chain is built from TRBV6-1 and TRBJ2-7; possibly TRBD2 for D (7 bases). From germline, CDR1 is MNHNS and CDR2 SASEGT. This CDR3 is built from 17 residues. Trimming shortened V by 6 bases and J by 6 bases, and 27 bases separated the two germline ends. CDR3 in amino acids: CASRLVAGSRGGGEQYF. CDR3 nucleotide sequence: TGTGCCAGCAGGTTGGTAGCGGGTTCCCGGGGAGGGGGCGAGCAGTACTTC.

This clone was observed at least ten times. J is TRBJ2-1 and V is TRBV2; 8 bases map to TRBD2. Per the germline V gene, CDR1 is SNHLY and CDR2 is FYNNEI. This CDR3 comprises 15 residues. Trimming took 3 bases from V and 4 from J; bases not matched to a gene: 5. The CDR3 region is CASSESGGPYNEQFF. CDR3 sequence (DNA): TGTGCCAGCAGTGAGTCGGGAGGGCCGTACAATGAGCAGTTCTTC.

The CDR3: CSAVRTGTEQYF. The CDR3 nucleotides read TGCAGTGCAGTCCGGACCGGCACCGAGCAGTACTTC. The chain recombines TRBV20-1 with TRBJ2-7; D is undetermined. Germline V CDR1 and CDR2: DFQATT, SNEGSKA (reference sequence). The CDR3 loop spans 12 amino acids. Trimming shortened V by 6 bases and J by 6 bases, and 15 bases separated the two germline ends.

This clone was counted only a few times. The chain employs TRBV4-2 and TRBJ2-2; 7 bases are shared with TRBD2. This CDR3 is built from 15 residues. V lost 1 base, J lost 3 bases, and 2 bases stayed unmatched. From germline, CDR1 is LGHNA and CDR2 YNFKEQ. CDR3 bases: TGTGCCAGCAGCCAAGCCGGGAGGCACACCGGGGAGCTGTTTTTT. Translating it yields CASSQAGRHTGELFF.

The chain links TRBV15 to TRBJ2-5; no clear D gene. The CDR3 is 15 residues long. Germline V CDR1 and CDR2: LNHNV, YYDKDF (reference sequence). Trimming stripped 0 bases from V and 1 base from J, with 9 bases between. CDR3 sequence (DNA): TGTGCCACCAGCAGAGATCCGCAGGCCCAAGAGACCCAGTACTTC. It specifies CATSRDPQAQETQYF.

This clone is deemed medium-sized. CDR3 DNA: TGTGCCAGCAGTTACGGACTAGCGGGACCAGATACGCAGTATTTT. Protein: CASSYGLAGPDTQYF. J is TRBJ2-3 and V is TRBV6-5; 12 positions match TRBD2. From germline, CDR1 is MNHEY and CDR2 SVGAGI. V lost 2 bases to trimming and J lost 4 bases; unmatched junction nucleotides: 1. The CDR3 totals 15 residues.

Many counts were recorded for this clone. The rearrangement links TRBV18 to TRBJ2-3; TRBD2 matches at 9 bases. V shed 6 bases, J shed 5 bases, and the junction held 9 bases outside the gene matches. The CDR3 covers 15 residues. CDR1 and CDR2 (germline): KGHSH, LQKENI. The CDR3 spells CASSPISGSGDTQYF. CDR3 DNA: TGTGCCAGCTCTCCAATTAGCGGGAGTGGAGATACGCAGTATTTT.

Worth noting for this clone: This may be a read error: a much more frequent sequence differs by one nucleotide. V and J are TRBV29-1 and TRBJ2-6, with D possibly matching TRBD2 (6 bases). The CDR3 is 14 amino acids. The V and J ends lost 4 bases and 5 bases respectively, with 12 bases between them. From germline, CDR1 is SQVTM and CDR2 ANQGSEA. The CDR3 sequence: CSVVGGVWANVLTF. CDR3 bases: TGCAGCGTTGTGGGGGGAGTTTGGGCCAACGTCCTGACTTTC.

Notes on this clone: The junction shows a germline mismatch at one end, possibly a read error. The chain links TRBV27 to TRBJ2-6, with 9 bases matching TRBD1. Germline CDR1 is MNHEY and CDR2 is SMNVEV (reference sequence). This CDR3 comprises 20 residues. The CDR3 DNA follows: TGTTCCAGCAGTTTATCGACCGGGACAGGGAGAGGCGCTGGGTCCAACGTCCTGACTTTC. This gives the protein CSSSLSTGTGRGAGSNVLTF.

This clone turned up a few times. The rearrangement links TRBV6-1 to TRBJ2-7; 14 bases match TRBD2. This CDR3 has 14 residues. Trimming at V came to 4 bases and at J to 6 bases, leaving 2 bases not matched to a gene. Germline V gene lookup returns CDR1 MNHNS and CDR2 SASEGT. The CDR3 sequence is CASSVGLAGGEQYF. CDR3 DNA: TGTGCCAGCAGTGTAGGACTAGCGGGAGGCGAGCAGTACTTC.

This clone has just a few counts. It may be a read error: a sequence one base away is much more abundant. The chain couples TRBV6-1 to TRBJ1-5; D gene uncertain. Germline V gene sequence: CDR1 MNHNS, CDR2 SASEGT. V was cut by 6 bases and J by 3 bases, with 15 bases left in between. The CDR3 has 15 amino acids. CDR3 bases: TGTGCCAGCAGCCTCGAAGGGTCGGTCAATCAGCCCCAGCATTTT. It is translated as CASSLEGSVNQPQHF.

This clone was counted a few times. This chain connects TRBV28 to TRBJ2-1; no firm D call. From germline, CDR1 is MDHEN and CDR2 SYDVKM. This CDR3 comprises 12 residues. The V gene lost 8 bases and the J gene lost 6 bases, with 11 bases spanning the gap. The CDR3 loop is CASSAFGNEQFF. CDR3 sequence (DNA): TGTGCCAGCTCCGCGTTTGGCAATGAGCAGTTCTTC.

The table lists this clone with many counts. The CDR3 does not close with the conserved phenylalanine or tryptophan, likely indicating a read error. V and J are TRBV7-3 and TRBJ2-1, with 9 nucleotides matching TRBD2. Trimming cost V 6 bases and J 6 bases; bases outside gene matches: 9. CDR3 length equals 15 residues. Germline loops: CDR1 SGHTA, CDR2 FQGTGA. The CDR3 nucleotides read TGTGCCAGCAGGCGGACTGGCGGGGGGGGCAATGAGCAGTTCCTC. Translated, it gives CASRRTGGGGNEQFL.

This clone is labeled medium-sized. The chain joins TRBV12-3 or TRBV12-4 to TRBJ2-7; D is perhaps TRBD2 (7 bases). CDR3 size: 12 residues. Trimming pared 5 bases from V and 6 bases from J, leaving 11 bases between. CDR3 in amino acids: CASSGGAAEQYF. CDR3 DNA sequence: TGTGCCAGCAGTGGGGGGGCTGCCGAGCAGTACTTC.

Notes on this clone: The CDR3 does not close with the conserved phenylalanine or tryptophan, likely indicating a read error. The CDR3 loop is CSAKEGAGGRDEQYL. The CDR3 DNA follows: TGCAGTGCCAAAGAGGGCGCGGGAGGTCGGGACGAGCAGTACCTC. The V call is TRBV20-1, the J call TRBJ2-7, with 8 bases that match TRBD2. The CDR3 covers 15 residues. Trimming took 6 bases from V and 5 from J; bases not matched to a gene: 15. Germline assignment: CDR1 DFQATT and CDR2 SNEGSKA (reference sequence).

This clone rates as medium-sized. The V call is TRBV6-1, the J call TRBJ2-7; 7 bases match TRBD1. CDR1 is MNHNS and CDR2 is SASEGT in the germline V gene. V lost 6 bases and J lost 3; bases outside the gene matches: 5. The CDR3 has 13 amino acids. The chain's CDR3 is CASSRDSNYEQYF. The DNA for the CDR3 is TGTGCCAGCAGCCGGGACAGTAACTACGAGCAGTACTTC.

This clone was seen many times. J is TRBJ2-3 and V is TRBV11-2; D gene uncertain. CDR1 is SGHAT, CDR2 FQNNGV, per germline. The CDR3 is 14 residues long. Deletions cut 0 bases from V and 1 base from J, with 5 bases between. CDR3: CASSLDEGTDTQYF. CDR3 sequence (DNA): TGTGCCAGCAGCTTAGATGAGGGCACAGATACGCAGTATTTT.

This clone was observed at least ten times. This may be a read error: a much more frequent sequence differs by one nucleotide. The CDR3 bases are TGTGCCAGTAGTGATCCGGGACAGGTTAGAGATGGAAACACCATATATTTT. Its translation: CASSDPGQVRDGNTIYF. The J gene is TRBJ1-3, the V gene TRBV19, with TRBD1 identical over 8 bases. Germline-derived CDR1 and CDR2 are LNHDA and SQIVND (reference sequence). Trimming removed 5 bases from V and 3 bases from J; junction bases left unmatched: 12. The CDR3 consists of 17 residues.